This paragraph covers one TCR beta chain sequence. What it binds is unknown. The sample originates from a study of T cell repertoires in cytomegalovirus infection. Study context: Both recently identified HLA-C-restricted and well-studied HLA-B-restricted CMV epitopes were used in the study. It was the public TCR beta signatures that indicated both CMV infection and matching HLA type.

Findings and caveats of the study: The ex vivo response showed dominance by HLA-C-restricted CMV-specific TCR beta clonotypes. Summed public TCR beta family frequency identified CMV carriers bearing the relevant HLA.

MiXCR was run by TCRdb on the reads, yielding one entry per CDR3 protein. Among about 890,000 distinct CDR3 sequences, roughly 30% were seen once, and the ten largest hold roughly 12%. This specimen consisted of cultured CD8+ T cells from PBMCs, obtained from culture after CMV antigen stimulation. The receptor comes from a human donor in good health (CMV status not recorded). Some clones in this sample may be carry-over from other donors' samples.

CDR3 nucleotides: TGCAGCGTTCCTGGGGCCAACGTCCTGACTTTC. Translating gives CSVPGANVLTF. The chain carries TRBV29-1 and TRBJ2-6, with no clear D. Trimming took 5 bases from V and 2 from J, leaving 1 base between them. The CDR3 length is 11 residues. Germline values: CDR1 SQVTM, CDR2 ANQGSEA.